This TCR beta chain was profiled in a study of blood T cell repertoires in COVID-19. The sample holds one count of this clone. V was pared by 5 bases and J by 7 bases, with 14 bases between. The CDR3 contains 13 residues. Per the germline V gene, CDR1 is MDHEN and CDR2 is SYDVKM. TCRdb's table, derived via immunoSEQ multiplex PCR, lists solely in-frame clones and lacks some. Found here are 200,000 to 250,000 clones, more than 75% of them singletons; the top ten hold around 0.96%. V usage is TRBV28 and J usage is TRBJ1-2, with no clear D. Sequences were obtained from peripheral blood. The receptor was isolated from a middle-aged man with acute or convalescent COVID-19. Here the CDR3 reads CASSPQNRGGYTF. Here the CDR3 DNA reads TGTGCCAGCAGTCCACAAAACCGGGGTGGCTACACCTTC.